These 12 T cell receptor beta chains came from one sample sequenced in a study of T cells in Graves' hyperthyroidism and ophthalmopathy. Amplified TCR beta CDR3 regions came from RNA transcripts. The HTBI primer set drove a first-round RT-PCR of the TCR CDR3. TCRdb independently ran MiXCR on the multiplex PCR reads; one entry per CDR3 protein. The sample has hundreds of thousands of distinct CDR3 sequences, over 12% seen once. Material: blood. These receptors all come from a man aged 45-65 years with Graves' ophthalmopathy.

This clonotype showed up many times. The J gene is TRBJ1-1, the V gene TRBV3-1; D not resolved. Per the germline V gene, CDR1 is LGHDT and CDR2 is YNNKEL (reference sequence). The ends were cut back, 0 bases at V and 4 bases at J, with 15 bases in the middle. The CDR3 runs 16 residues. The CDR3 coding sequence is TGTGCCAGCAGCCAAGATCTGCTGGTATCAAGCACTGAAGCTTTCTTT. Its translation is CASSQDLLVSSTEAFF.

This clonotype was observed many times. The chain links TRBV18 to TRBJ2-7; D is unresolved. Germline CDR1 and CDR2: KGHSH and LQKENI. CDR3 size: 13 residues. Trimming pared 3 bases from V and 8 bases from J, leaving 14 bases between. The DNA for the CDR3 is TGTGCCAGCTCACCCCGTGAAGGGCAGAAGCAGTACTTC. It specifies CASSPREGQKQYF.

The chain links TRBV3-1 to TRBJ2-6; D unclear. The length of the CDR3 is 14 residues. The germline CDR1 and CDR2 sequences are LGHDT and YNNKEL (reference sequence). The V and J ends lost 4 bases and 1 base respectively, with 5 bases between them. For the CDR3, the DNA is TGTGCCAGCAGCCTAATGTCTGGGGCCAACGTCCTGACTTTC. Protein product: CASSLMSGANVLTF. Complete variable domain (other parts from reference TRBV3-1 and TRBJ2-6): DTAVSQTPKYLVTQMGNDKSIKCEQNLGHDTMYWYKQDSKKFLKIMFSYNNKELIINETVPNRFSPKSPDKAHLNLHINSLELGDSAVYFCASSLMSGANVLTFGAGSRLTVL.

The rearrangement uses TRBV7-9 and TRBJ2-7; tentative D call: TRBD2 (5 bases). Germline CDR1 SEHNR, CDR2 FQNEAQ (reference sequence). The CDR3 has 16 residues. V lost 2 bases and J 0 bases, leaving 14 bases between the germline ends. The CDR3, as DNA: TGTGCCAGCAGCTTATCCTCGCGGGCCAGCTCCTACGAGCAGTACTTC. It is translated as CASSLSSRASSYEQYF.

This clonotype was observed at least ten times. The CDR3 DNA is TGTGCCAGCAGCTTAGATCTAGGTAGCGGGAGCTACGGAGAGACCCAGTACTTC. Amino acids: CASSLDLGSGSYGETQYF. The chain links TRBV11-2 to TRBJ2-5; 9 positions match TRBD2. CDR1 SGHAT and CDR2 FQNNGV come from the germline V gene. The CDR3 spans 18 residues. The junction had 12 bases not matched to a gene; V was cut back by 0 bases and J by 4 bases.

This clonotype was counted at least ten times. The V call is TRBV20-1, the J call TRBJ2-7; 12 bases align to TRBD2. Germline V CDR1 and CDR2: DFQATT, SNEGSKA (reference sequence). After removal of 1 base from V and 2 bases from J, the junction contained 0 bases not matched to a gene. The length of the CDR3 is 14 residues. CDR3 in DNA: TGCAGTGCTAGAGGGACTAGCGGGACCTACGAGCAGTACTTC. This encodes CSARGTSGTYEQYF.

This clonotype was counted ten times or more. The chain recombines TRBV28 with TRBJ2-5, with 11 bases matching TRBD1. Germline CDR1 and CDR2: MDHEN and SYDVKM. The CDR3 covers 17 residues. J was trimmed by 5 bases and V by 4 bases; bases with no gene match: 12. The DNA of the CDR3 is TGTGCCAGCAGTTCATCCCTGGACAGGGGGCGGGACGAGACCCAGTACTTC. It specifies CASSSSLDRGRDETQYF.

Many counts were recorded for this clonotype. The chain's CDR3 is CASSRGTGNQPQHF. In DNA, the CDR3 is TGTGCCAGCAGCCGAGGGACGGGCAATCAGCCCCAGCATTTT. This sequence joins TRBV7-8 and TRBJ1-5; TRBD1 might be the D (5 bases). Per the germline V gene, CDR1 is SGHVS and CDR2 is FQNEAQ. With 5 bases removed from V and 2 bases from J, the gap between germline ends came to 10 bases. The CDR3 has 14 residues.

The table lists this clonotype with many counts. The CDR3 is CASNRARGQETQYF. Written as DNA, the CDR3 is TGTGCCAGCAACCGCGCGCGGGGGCAAGAGACCCAGTACTTC. The genes are TRBV11-2 and TRBJ2-5, with 7 bases lining up with TRBD2. V was clipped by 7 bases and J by 2 bases; unmatched bases: 7. In germline, CDR1 is SGHAT, CDR2 FQNNGV. CDR3 length: 14 residues.

V usage is TRBV6-2 or TRBV6-3 and J usage is TRBJ2-1; 10 nucleotides match TRBD2. CDR3 length: 17 residues. The germline CDR1 and CDR2 sequences are MNHEY and SVGEGT. V was clipped by 2 bases and J by 6 bases; unmatched bases: 10. CDR3 DNA: TGTGCCAGCAGTTACCAAAGTCTAGCGGGAGCTAGCAATGAGCAGTTCTTC. It yields the protein CASSYQSLAGASNEQFF.

This clonotype was recorded many times. V usage is TRBV3-1 and J usage is TRBJ2-1, with TRBD2 matching 14 bases. This CDR3 region has 17 residues. V shed 0 bases and J 4 bases; nucleotides not matched to a gene: 2. Germline loops: CDR1 LGHDT, CDR2 YNNKEL (reference sequence). The CDR3 DNA reads as TGTGCCAGCAGCCAAGATCGACTAGCGGGAGGGTACAATGAGCAGTTCTTC. Translated, it gives CASSQDRLAGGYNEQFF.

The chain's CDR3 is CSVVAGEFYGYTF. The CDR3 coding sequence is TGCAGCGTTGTGGCCGGGGAATTCTATGGCTACACCTTC. J is TRBJ1-2 and V is TRBV29-1; D remains unclear. The CDR3 has 13 amino acids. Trimming removed 4 bases at V and 4 bases at J, with 13 bases between. CDR1 and CDR2 (germline): SQVTM, ANQGSEA.